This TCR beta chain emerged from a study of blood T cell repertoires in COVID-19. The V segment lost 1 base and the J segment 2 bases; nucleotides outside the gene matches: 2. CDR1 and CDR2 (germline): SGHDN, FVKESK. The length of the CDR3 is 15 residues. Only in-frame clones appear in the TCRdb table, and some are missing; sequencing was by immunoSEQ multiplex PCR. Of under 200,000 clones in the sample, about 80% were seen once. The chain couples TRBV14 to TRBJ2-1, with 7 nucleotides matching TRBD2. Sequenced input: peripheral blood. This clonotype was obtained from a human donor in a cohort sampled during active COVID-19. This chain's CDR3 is CASSQGAGPYNEQFF. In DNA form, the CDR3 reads TGTGCCAGCAGCCAAGGAGCGGGGCCCTACAATGAGCAGTTCTTC. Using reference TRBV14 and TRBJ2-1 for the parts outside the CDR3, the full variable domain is EAGVTQFPSHSVIEKGQTVTLRCDPISGHDNLYWYRRVMGKEIKFLLHFVKESKQDESGMPNNRFLAERTGGTYSTLKVQPAELEDSGVYFCASSQGAGPYNEQFFGPGTRLTVL.